This T cell receptor beta chain was recorded in a study of cytomegalovirus exposure and HLA in healthy donors. Whole-study context: For the approximately 430 genotyped donors, roughly 80% fell within the Caucasian-associated ancestry cluster. Whole-study results and caveats: The authors listed over 150 TCR beta chains as cytomegalovirus-associated. TCR beta V- and J-gene trimming, according to a later analysis, was linked to a missense DCLRE1C variant.

CDR1 and CDR2 from the germline V gene are LNHDA and SQIVND (reference sequence). This CDR3 region has 13 residues. V was trimmed by 5 bases and J by 7 bases, leaving 12 bases between them. About this clone itself: The target antigen is unknown.

60 Vbeta and 13 Jbeta primers were used in PCR. Some clones are missing from TCRdb's copy, which holds only in-frame ones; the method was immunoSEQ multiplex PCR. The repertoire holds about 160,000 clones, around 79% seen once, with 1.3% to 1.5% in the top ten. The sequence was collected from a man between 18 and 35 years old in good health and CMV-seronegative. Material for sequencing was PBMCs. The chain has TRBV19 and TRBJ2-1; D is perhaps TRBD2 (6 bases). CDR3: CASSFGRRNEQFF. In DNA form, the CDR3 reads TGTGCCAGTAGTTTCGGGAGAAGAAATGAGCAGTTCTTC.